This TCR beta chain is drawn from a study of identical twins. Whole-study findings and limits: Out-of-frame alpha sequences shared between twins exhibited an excess of low generation probability. A lower insertion count was a feature of abundant cord blood beta clonotypes, with no such feature in memory repertoires.

Template switching supplied a universal primer site; unique molecular identifiers were carried on the cDNA. A single record per CDR3 protein comes from TCRdb applying MiXCR to the 5' RACE reads. The table has 230,000 or so distinct CDR3 sequences, 6.5% to 9.5% seen once. The trim removed 7 bases at V and 0 bases at J, leaving 13 bases unmatched. CDR1 and CDR2 from the germline V gene are MDHEN and SYDVKM. The CDR3 totals 17 residues. This clonotype was found a few times. What it binds is not known. These data were also reused for a study on yellow fever vaccine responses in identical twins.

The specimen sequenced was CD8+ T cells sorted from blood. This chain joins TRBV28 and TRBJ2-3, with TRBD2 matching over 7 bases. The sequence was obtained from a woman under 30 in good health. The CDR3 region is CASTPAGNTESTDTQYF. The CDR3 DNA reads TGTGCCAGCACGCCAGCGGGGAACACTGAAAGCACAGATACGCAGTATTTT.